This TCR beta chain came from a study of OX40 agonist ivuxolimab in advanced cancers. In the study overall: Prior anti-PD-1, anti-PD-L1 or anti-CTLA-4 therapy did not bar entry, and about 38% had some.

CDR1 is SGHDT, CDR2 YYEEEE, per germline. The V segment lost 4 bases and the J segment 3 bases; nucleotides outside the gene matches: 8. The CDR3 totals 15 residues. Notes on this clone: Its target is not known.

Whole-study results and caveats: Low normalized T-cell clonal expansion was additionally recorded for some nonresponders. CD4+ T cells averaged fewer expanded clones than CD8+ T cells.

Only in-frame clones appear in the TCRdb table, and some are missing; sequencing was by immunoSEQ multiplex PCR. The data hold about 50,000 clones, with 92% observed a single time. The clonotype comes from an adult with an advanced solid tumor such as melanoma, head and neck, liver or kidney cancer. The J gene is TRBJ2-7, the V gene TRBV5-6, with 9 positions matching TRBD1. Sequenced material: CD4+ or CD8+ T cells sorted from blood, taken in a trial of the OX40 agonist ivuxolimab. This chain's CDR3 is CASSQGTGRYYEQYF. The CDR3 DNA follows: TGTGCCAGCAGCCAAGGGACAGGGAGGTACTACGAGCAGTACTTC.